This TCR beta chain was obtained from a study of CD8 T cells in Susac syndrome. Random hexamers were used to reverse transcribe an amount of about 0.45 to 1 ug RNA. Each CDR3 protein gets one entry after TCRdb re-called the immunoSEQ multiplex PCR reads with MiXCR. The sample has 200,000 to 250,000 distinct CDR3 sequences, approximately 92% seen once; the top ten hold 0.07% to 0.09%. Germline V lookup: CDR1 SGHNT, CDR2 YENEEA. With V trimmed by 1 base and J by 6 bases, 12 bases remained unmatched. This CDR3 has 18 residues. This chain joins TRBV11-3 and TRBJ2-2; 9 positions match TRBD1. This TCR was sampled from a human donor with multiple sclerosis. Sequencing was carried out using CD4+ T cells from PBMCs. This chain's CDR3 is CASSLAVRTGDVPGELFF. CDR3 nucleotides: TGTGCCAGCAGCTTAGCTGTACGGACAGGGGACGTACCCGGGGAGCTGTTTTTT.